This T cell receptor (beta chain) was obtained from a study of preoperative IRX-2 immunotherapy in early breast cancer. Deletions cut 6 bases from V and 2 bases from J, with 13 bases between. The CDR3 covers 14 residues. Using immunoSEQ multiplex PCR, the repertoire was profiled, and TCRdb retains in-frame clones only, with some absent. The data contain approximately 100,000 clones, roughly 88% of them seen just once; the ten biggest clones take up roughly 2%. Documented treatment: preoperative locoregional IRX-2 cytokine immunotherapy. J is TRBJ2-5 and V is TRBV23-1; tentative D call: TRBD1 (5 bases). TRBV23-1 carries the ORF label, with uncertain function. This receptor was taken from a human donor with breast cancer. Sample: tumor tissue, taken after IRX-2 immunotherapy. The CDR3 region has the DNA TGCGCCAGCAGCCGAATGACAGAGCAAGAGACCCAGTACTTC. It yields the protein CASSRMTEQETQYF.